The rows below give T cell receptor beta chains drawn from one sample of a study of CD8 T cells in Susac syndrome. MiXCR, run by TCRdb on the immunoSEQ multiplex PCR reads, gives a single entry per CDR3 protein. This table holds 71,000 or so distinct CDR3 sequences, 90% to 95% found once. Sequences were obtained from CD4+ T cells from PBMCs. All receptors come from a human donor with Susac syndrome. The conserved cysteine and the conserved F or W are not part of the CDR3 here. The order of the fields is V gene, J gene, D gene, clone size, CDR3 protein. A D gene is named only where the DNA matches it firmly. Size is omitted from some rows. Given values are once, few, many or a class for expanded clones.

V gene: TRBV5-4
J gene: TRBJ1-2
D gene: TRBD1
clone size: -
CDR3 protein: ASSWAGGVYGYT

V gene: TRBV3-1
J gene: TRBJ1-6
D gene: -
clone size: -
CDR3 protein: ASSLREGYSPLH

V gene: TRBV20-1
J gene: TRBJ2-3
D gene: TRBD2
clone size: -
CDR3 protein: SAWTSGGAADTQY

V gene: TRBV7-2
J gene: TRBJ2-1
D gene: -
clone size: -
CDR3 protein: ASSLYLGGRVVEQF

V gene: TRBV27
J gene: TRBJ1-2
D gene: -
clone size: -
CDR3 protein: ASSNSQNNYGYT

V gene: TRBV15
J gene: TRBJ1-3
D gene: TRBD1
clone size: -
CDR3 protein: ATSKEIGQVMNTIY

V gene: TRBV29-1
J gene: TRBJ1-1
D gene: TRBD1
clone size: -
CDR3 protein: SVEDDLGTGEAF

V gene: TRBV29-1
J gene: TRBJ1-1
D gene: -
clone size: -
CDR3 protein: SVEGGGRLNTEAF

V gene: TRBV7-2
J gene: TRBJ2-5
D gene: TRBD1
clone size: -
CDR3 protein: ASSLGTGYYQETQY

V gene: TRBV9
J gene: TRBJ2-5
D gene: -
clone size: -
CDR3 protein: ASSVPSGRGAETQY

V gene: TRBV29-1
J gene: TRBJ2-5
D gene: -
clone size: -
CDR3 protein: SVGAGETQY

V gene: TRBV6-2/TRBV6-3
J gene: TRBJ1-3
D gene: -
clone size: -
CDR3 protein: ASRSTGNTIY

V gene: TRBV30
J gene: TRBJ2-2
D gene: TRBD1
clone size: -
CDR3 protein: AWDPGQGTGELF

V gene: TRBV27
J gene: TRBJ1-1
D gene: TRBD1
clone size: -
CDR3 protein: ASSTRQGVTEAF

V gene: TRBV11-1
J gene: TRBJ1-1
D gene: TRBD1
clone size: -
CDR3 protein: ASSLKGASTEAF

V gene: TRBV19
J gene: TRBJ2-5
D gene: -
clone size: -
CDR3 protein: ASSIGDQETQY

V gene: TRBV15
J gene: TRBJ2-1
D gene: -
clone size: -
CDR3 protein: ATRPNTNSGEQF

V gene: TRBV3-1
J gene: TRBJ2-7
D gene: -
clone size: -
CDR3 protein: ASSQLVAGIPYEQY

V gene: TRBV4-1
J gene: TRBJ1-2
D gene: -
clone size: -
CDR3 protein: ASSQAFGQRNYGYT

V gene: TRBV7-8
J gene: TRBJ2-2
D gene: TRBD2
clone size: -
CDR3 protein: ASSSRGSGGNTGELF

V gene: TRBV6-2/TRBV6-3
J gene: TRBJ1-2
D gene: -
clone size: -
CDR3 protein: ASSYERARGSHSPYGYT

V gene: TRBV23-1
J gene: TRBJ2-3
D gene: -
clone size: -
CDR3 protein: ASSPDGPPHRYAV

V gene: TRBV5-1
J gene: TRBJ2-5
D gene: -
clone size: -
CDR3 protein: ASSYDQETQY

V gene: TRBV28
J gene: TRBJ2-5
D gene: -
clone size: -
CDR3 protein: ASSSPGVLGTQY

V gene: TRBV11-3
J gene: TRBJ1-2
D gene: -
clone size: once
CDR3 protein: ASSSRTGNYGYT

V gene: TRBV20-1
J gene: TRBJ1-4
D gene: -
clone size: -
CDR3 protein: SARSTSTNEKLF

V gene: TRBV11-3
J gene: TRBJ2-2
D gene: -
clone size: -
CDR3 protein: ASSLDPATNTGELF

V gene: TRBV24-1
J gene: TRBJ1-3
D gene: -
clone size: -
CDR3 protein: ATSGIEWGMANTIY

V gene: TRBV7-9
J gene: TRBJ1-1
D gene: -
clone size: once
CDR3 protein: ASSSRQAQNTEAF

V gene: TRBV7-2
J gene: TRBJ1-1
D gene: -
clone size: -
CDR3 protein: ASSLAGYNTEAF

V gene: TRBV6-2/TRBV6-3
J gene: TRBJ1-1
D gene: -
clone size: -
CDR3 protein: ASTVTGTRTEAF

V gene: TRBV5-6
J gene: TRBJ2-1
D gene: -
clone size: once
CDR3 protein: ASSPGLHEQF

V gene: TRBV11-1
J gene: TRBJ2-2
D gene: -
clone size: -
CDR3 protein: ASSSLGVTGELF

V gene: TRBV6-2/TRBV6-3
J gene: TRBJ1-2
D gene: -
clone size: -
CDR3 protein: ASSYRQIDYGYT

V gene: TRBV7-2
J gene: TRBJ1-2
D gene: -
clone size: -
CDR3 protein: ASSLQDRVAGYT

V gene: TRBV6-6
J gene: TRBJ1-1
D gene: TRBD1
clone size: -
CDR3 protein: ASSYGGTGDLEAF

V gene: TRBV20-1
J gene: TRBJ2-2
D gene: -
clone size: -
CDR3 protein: SARFGPGELF

V gene: TRBV4-3
J gene: TRBJ1-5
D gene: TRBD1
clone size: -
CDR3 protein: ASSQGGQAGFQPQH

V gene: TRBV20-1
J gene: TRBJ1-2
D gene: -
clone size: -
CDR3 protein: SASAGNYGYT

V gene: TRBV25-1
J gene: TRBJ2-3
D gene: -
clone size: once
CDR3 protein: ASSAEIRTDTQY

V gene: TRBV6-6
J gene: TRBJ1-5
D gene: -
clone size: once
CDR3 protein: ASRARMSNQPQH

V gene: TRBV9
J gene: TRBJ1-5
D gene: -
clone size: -
CDR3 protein: ASSVTDDQPQH

V gene: TRBV9
J gene: TRBJ1-6
D gene: -
clone size: -
CDR3 protein: ASSVGGARGNSPLH

V gene: TRBV20-1
J gene: TRBJ1-5
D gene: -
clone size: -
CDR3 protein: SARGGNQPQH

V gene: TRBV2
J gene: TRBJ2-7
D gene: -
clone size: -
CDR3 protein: ASRTGILMEQY

V gene: TRBV5-1
J gene: TRBJ2-5
D gene: -
clone size: -
CDR3 protein: ASSYGGSGSETQY

V gene: TRBV4-1
J gene: TRBJ2-1
D gene: TRBD2
clone size: -
CDR3 protein: ASSQGPTSGGAGEQF

V gene: TRBV5-1
J gene: TRBJ2-2
D gene: -
clone size: once
CDR3 protein: ASSLAVAEGTGELF

V gene: TRBV7-9
J gene: TRBJ1-2
D gene: -
clone size: -
CDR3 protein: ASSRGLGSYGYT

V gene: TRBV29-1
J gene: TRBJ1-5
D gene: -
clone size: -
CDR3 protein: SVEQGRNQPQH

V gene: TRBV11-2
J gene: TRBJ1-2
D gene: -
clone size: once
CDR3 protein: ASSLVQLNYGYT

V gene: TRBV6-5
J gene: TRBJ2-5
D gene: TRBD1
clone size: -
CDR3 protein: ASSFTRTGVTETQY

V gene: TRBV7-9
J gene: TRBJ1-1
D gene: -
clone size: -
CDR3 protein: ASSFTGPSSTEAF

V gene: TRBV27
J gene: TRBJ2-3
D gene: -
clone size: -
CDR3 protein: ASSLVLSTDTQY

V gene: TRBV7-2
J gene: TRBJ2-5
D gene: -
clone size: -
CDR3 protein: ASSPPVGLNQETQY

V gene: TRBV9
J gene: TRBJ2-5
D gene: TRBD2
clone size: -
CDR3 protein: ASSVHPRGGQETQY

V gene: TRBV29-1
J gene: TRBJ2-1
D gene: -
clone size: -
CDR3 protein: SAEQGFEQF